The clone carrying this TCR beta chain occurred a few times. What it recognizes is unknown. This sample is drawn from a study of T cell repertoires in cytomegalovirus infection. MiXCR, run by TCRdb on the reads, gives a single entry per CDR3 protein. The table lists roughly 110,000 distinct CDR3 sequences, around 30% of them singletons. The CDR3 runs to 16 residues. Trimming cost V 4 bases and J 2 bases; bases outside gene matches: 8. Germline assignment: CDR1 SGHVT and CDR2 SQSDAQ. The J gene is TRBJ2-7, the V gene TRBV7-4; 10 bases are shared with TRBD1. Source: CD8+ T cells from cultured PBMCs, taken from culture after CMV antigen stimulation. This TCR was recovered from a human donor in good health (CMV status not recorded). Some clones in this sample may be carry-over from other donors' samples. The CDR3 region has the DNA TGTGCCAGCAGCTCCTCGGGACAGGGGAGGACCTACGAGCAGTACTTC. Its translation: CASSSSGQGRTYEQYF.